The subject of this entry is one T cell receptor (beta chain). Trimming stripped 0 bases from V and 9 bases from J, with 15 bases between. CDR1 SGHTA and CDR2 FQGNSA come from the germline V gene. This CDR3 is 15 amino acids long. The data originate from a study of blood T cell repertoires in COVID-19. The assay was immunoSEQ multiplex PCR, and TCRdb's table has in-frame clones only and misses some. The sample yields 25,000 to 35,000 clones, approximately 67% seen once. V usage is TRBV7-2 and J usage is TRBJ2-1, with D maybe TRBD2 (7 bases). Sample: peripheral blood. The TCR comes from a human donor in a cohort sampled during active COVID-19. The CDR3 coding sequence is TGTGCCAGCAGCTTAGCGGGGGGGGCTACGGGTGAGCAGTTCTTC. This codes for CASSLAGGATGEQFF.